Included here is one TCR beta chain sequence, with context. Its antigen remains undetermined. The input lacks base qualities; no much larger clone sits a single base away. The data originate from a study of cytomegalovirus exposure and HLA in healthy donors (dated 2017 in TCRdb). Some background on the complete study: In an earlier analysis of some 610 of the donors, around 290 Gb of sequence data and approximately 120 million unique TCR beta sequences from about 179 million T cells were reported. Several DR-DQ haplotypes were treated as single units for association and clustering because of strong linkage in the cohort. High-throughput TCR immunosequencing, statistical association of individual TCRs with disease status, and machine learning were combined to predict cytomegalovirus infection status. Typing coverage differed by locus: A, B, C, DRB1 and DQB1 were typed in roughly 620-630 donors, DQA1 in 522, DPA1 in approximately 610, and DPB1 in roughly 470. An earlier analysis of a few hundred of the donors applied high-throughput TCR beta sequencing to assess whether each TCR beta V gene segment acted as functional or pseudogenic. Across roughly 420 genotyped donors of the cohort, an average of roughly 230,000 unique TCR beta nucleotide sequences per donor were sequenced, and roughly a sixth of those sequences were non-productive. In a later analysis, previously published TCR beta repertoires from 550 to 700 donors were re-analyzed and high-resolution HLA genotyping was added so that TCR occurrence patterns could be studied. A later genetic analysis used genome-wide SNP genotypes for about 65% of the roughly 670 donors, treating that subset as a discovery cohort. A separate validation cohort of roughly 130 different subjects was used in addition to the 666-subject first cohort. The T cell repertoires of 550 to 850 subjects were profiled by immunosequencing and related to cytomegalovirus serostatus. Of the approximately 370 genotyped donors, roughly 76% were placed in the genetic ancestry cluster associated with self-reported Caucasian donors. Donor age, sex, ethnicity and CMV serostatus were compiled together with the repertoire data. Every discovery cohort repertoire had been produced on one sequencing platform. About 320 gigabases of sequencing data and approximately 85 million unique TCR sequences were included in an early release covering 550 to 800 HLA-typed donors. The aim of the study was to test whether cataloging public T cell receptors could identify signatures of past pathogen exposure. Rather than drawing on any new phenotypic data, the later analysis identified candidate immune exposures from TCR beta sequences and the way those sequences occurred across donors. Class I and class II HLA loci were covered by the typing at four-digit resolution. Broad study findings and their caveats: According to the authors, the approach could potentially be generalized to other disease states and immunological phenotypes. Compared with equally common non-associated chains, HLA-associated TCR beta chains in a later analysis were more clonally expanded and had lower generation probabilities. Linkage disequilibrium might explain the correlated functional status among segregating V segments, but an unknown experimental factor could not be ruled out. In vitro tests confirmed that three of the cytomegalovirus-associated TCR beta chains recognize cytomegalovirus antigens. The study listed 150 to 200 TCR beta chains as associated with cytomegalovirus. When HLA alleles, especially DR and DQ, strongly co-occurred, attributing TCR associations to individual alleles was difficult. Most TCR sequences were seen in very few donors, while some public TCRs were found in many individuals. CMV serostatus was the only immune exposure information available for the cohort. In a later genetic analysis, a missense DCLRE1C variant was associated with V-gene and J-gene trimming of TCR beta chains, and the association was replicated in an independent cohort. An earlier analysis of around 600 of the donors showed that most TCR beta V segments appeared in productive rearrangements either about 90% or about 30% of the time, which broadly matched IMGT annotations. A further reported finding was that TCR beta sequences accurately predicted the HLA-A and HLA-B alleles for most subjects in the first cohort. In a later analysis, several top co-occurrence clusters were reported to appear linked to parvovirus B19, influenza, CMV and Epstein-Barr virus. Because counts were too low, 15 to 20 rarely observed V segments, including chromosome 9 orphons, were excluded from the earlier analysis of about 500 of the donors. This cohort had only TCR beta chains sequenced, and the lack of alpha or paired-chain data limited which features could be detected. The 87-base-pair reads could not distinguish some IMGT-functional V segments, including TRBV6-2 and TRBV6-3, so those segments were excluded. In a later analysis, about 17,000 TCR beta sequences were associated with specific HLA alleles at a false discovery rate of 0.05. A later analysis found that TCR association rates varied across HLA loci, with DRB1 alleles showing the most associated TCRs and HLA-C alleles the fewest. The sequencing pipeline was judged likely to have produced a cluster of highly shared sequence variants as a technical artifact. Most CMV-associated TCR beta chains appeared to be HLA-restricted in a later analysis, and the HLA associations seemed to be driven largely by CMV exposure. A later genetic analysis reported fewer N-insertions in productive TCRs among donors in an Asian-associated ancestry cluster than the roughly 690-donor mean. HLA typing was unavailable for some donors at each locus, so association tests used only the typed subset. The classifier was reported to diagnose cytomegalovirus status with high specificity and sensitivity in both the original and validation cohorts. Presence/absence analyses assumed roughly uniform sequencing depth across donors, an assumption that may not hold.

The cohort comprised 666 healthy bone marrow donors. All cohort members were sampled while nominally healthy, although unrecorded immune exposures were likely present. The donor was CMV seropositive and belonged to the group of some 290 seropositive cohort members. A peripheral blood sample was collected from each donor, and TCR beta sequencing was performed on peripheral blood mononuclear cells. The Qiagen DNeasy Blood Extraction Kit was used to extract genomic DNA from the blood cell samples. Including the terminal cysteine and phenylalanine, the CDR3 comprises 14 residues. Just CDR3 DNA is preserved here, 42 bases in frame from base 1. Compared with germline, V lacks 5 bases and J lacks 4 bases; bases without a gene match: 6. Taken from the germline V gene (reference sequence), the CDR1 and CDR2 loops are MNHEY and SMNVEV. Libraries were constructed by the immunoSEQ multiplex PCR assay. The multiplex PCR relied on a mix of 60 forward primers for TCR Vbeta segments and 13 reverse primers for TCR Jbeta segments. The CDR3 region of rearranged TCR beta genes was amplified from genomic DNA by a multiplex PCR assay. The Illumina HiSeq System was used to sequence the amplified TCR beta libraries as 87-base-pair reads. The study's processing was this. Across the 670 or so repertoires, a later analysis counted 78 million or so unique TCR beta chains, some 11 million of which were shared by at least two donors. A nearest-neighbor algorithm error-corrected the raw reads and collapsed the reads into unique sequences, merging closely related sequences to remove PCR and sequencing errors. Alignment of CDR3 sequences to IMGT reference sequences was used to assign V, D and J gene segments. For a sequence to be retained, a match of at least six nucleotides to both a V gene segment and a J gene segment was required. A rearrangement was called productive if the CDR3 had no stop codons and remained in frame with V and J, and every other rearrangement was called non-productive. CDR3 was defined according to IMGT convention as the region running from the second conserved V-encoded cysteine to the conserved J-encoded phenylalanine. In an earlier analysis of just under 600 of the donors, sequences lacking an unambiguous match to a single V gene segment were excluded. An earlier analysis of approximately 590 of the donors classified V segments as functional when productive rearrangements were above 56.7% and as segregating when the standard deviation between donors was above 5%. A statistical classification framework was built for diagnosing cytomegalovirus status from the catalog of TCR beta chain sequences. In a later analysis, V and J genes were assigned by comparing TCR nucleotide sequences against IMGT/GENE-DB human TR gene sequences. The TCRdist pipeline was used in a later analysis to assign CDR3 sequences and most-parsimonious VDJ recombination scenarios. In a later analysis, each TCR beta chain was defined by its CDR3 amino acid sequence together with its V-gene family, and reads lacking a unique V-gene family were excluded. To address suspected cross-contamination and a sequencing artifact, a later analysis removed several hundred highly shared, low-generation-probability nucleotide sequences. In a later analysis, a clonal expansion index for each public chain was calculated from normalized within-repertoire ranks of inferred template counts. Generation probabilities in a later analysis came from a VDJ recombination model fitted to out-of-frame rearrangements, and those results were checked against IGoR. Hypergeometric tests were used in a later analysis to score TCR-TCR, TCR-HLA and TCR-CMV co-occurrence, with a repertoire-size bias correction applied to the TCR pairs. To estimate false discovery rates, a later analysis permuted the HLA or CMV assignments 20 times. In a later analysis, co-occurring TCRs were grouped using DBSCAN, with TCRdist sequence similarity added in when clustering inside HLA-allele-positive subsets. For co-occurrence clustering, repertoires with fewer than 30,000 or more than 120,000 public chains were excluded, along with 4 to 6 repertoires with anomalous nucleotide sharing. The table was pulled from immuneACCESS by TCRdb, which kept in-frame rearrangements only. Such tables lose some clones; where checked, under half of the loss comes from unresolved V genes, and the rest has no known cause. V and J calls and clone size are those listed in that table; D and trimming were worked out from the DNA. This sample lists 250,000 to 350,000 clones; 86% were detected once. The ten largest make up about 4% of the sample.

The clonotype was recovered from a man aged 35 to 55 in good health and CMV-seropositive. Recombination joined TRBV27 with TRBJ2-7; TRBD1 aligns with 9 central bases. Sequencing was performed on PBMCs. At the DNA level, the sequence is TGTGCCAGCAGTGTGTACAGGGGGCTGTACGAGCAGTACTTC. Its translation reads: CASSVYRGLYEQYF.